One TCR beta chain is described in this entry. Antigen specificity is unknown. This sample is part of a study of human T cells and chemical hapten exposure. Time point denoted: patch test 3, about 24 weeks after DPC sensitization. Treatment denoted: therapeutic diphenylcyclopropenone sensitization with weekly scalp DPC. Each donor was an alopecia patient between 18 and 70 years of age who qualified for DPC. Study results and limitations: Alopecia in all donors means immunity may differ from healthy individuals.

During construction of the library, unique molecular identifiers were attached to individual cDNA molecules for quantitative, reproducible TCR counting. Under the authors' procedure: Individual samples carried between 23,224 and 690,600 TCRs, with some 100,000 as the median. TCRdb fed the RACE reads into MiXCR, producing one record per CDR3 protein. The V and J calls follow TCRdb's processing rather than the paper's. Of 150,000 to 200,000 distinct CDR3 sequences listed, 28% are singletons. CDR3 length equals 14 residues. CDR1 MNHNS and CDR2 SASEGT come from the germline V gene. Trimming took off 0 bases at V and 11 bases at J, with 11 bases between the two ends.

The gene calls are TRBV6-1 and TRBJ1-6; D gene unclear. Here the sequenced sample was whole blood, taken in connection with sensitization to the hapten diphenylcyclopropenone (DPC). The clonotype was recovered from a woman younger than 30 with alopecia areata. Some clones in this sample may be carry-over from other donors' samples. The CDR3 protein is CASSEAPRSAPLHF. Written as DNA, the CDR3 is TGTGCCAGCAGTGAAGCGCCCCGTTCGGCACCCCTCCACTTT.